The table lists the clone carrying this T cell receptor (beta chain) with many counts. Its target is not known. The CDR3 loop spans 16 amino acids. V lost 4 bases and J lost 0; bases outside the gene matches: 6. This specimen comes from a study of glioma-infiltrating T cells. The iRepertoire nested amplicon-rescue multiplex PCR amplified TCR alpha and beta CDR3s from RNA. TCRdb analysed the multiplex PCR reads with MiXCR anew, one entry per CDR3 protein. The table records approximately 110,000 distinct CDR3 sequences, 25% to 30% of them present only once. Study outcomes and limitations: Gliomas, especially low-grade, showed above-expected tissue-blood divergence; non-neoplastic patients showed below.

The sample was glioma tissue, nonneoplastic brain tissue, or PBMCs (not recorded which). V is TRBV12-3 or TRBV12-4 and J is TRBJ2-1; 7 nucleotides line up with TRBD2. This TCR derives from a human donor with low-grade glioma or glioblastoma, undergoing nonglioma brain surgery, or in good health (not recorded which). DNA of the CDR3: TGTGCCAGCAGTTCCCCCGGGACTACCTCCTACAATGAGCAGTTCTTC. It specifies CASSSPGTTSYNEQFF.